The subject of this entry is one TCR beta chain. Its target is unknown. A much larger clone lies a single base off, so this may be a read error. It was RNA transcripts that yielded the amplified TCR beta CDR3 regions. HTBI primers were the set used in a first-round RT-PCR of the TCR CDR3. In TCRdb, the multiplex PCR reads were re-called with MiXCR into one record per CDR3 protein. Here the sample spans around 350,000 distinct CDR3 sequences, approximately 25% being singletons. The entry originates in a study of T cells in Graves' hyperthyroidism and ophthalmopathy. Notes on the study in general: Most expanded thyroid clonotypes above 0.001 recurred in blood.

The sequence was collected from a man aged 50 to 60 with Graves' hyperthyroidism. Material for sequencing was blood.

The CDR3: CSVKYRSGTEAFF. CDR3 nucleotide sequence: TGCAGCGTTAAGTACCGAAGCGGGACTGAAGCTTTCTTT. The chain recombines TRBV29-1 with TRBJ1-1; the D is unclear. The CDR3 contains 13 residues. The germline CDR1 and CDR2 sequences are SQVTM and ANQGSEA. The V and J ends lost 5 bases and 5 bases respectively, with 15 bases between them.